This T cell receptor beta chain comes out of a study of glioma-infiltrating T cells after dendritic cell vaccination. At the level of the study: Dendritic cell vaccine was injected intradermally three times, biweekly.

This clone was picked up many times. Its antigen is not known. Whole-study results and caveats: Higher TCR clonality did not directly relate to longer survival.

The protocol was immunoSEQ multiplex PCR, while the TCRdb copy is restricted to in-frame clones and leaves out a portion. The table includes 80,000 to 95,000 clones, under 90% detected once. Sequenced here: blood, sampled before dendritic cell vaccination. The receptor was isolated from a human donor with glioblastoma.

CDR3 sequence (DNA): TGTGCCAGCAGCTTGGGGGACAGACGCTTCTATGGCTACACCTTC. Translated: CASSLGDRRFYGYTF. The V and J genes are TRBV5-4 and TRBJ1-2, with TRBD1 identical over 7 bases. Unmatched junction bases numbered 6, after V lost 0 bases and J lost 4 bases. CDR1 is SGHNT, CDR2 YYREEE, per germline (reference sequence). The CDR3 is made up of 15 amino acids.